The present TCR beta chain was sequenced within a study of blood T cell repertoires in COVID-19. About the research overall: Specimens from acute and convalescent COVID-19 originated in the United States, Italy and Spain. Nucleic acid was either cDNA or gDNA, and it came from T cells, B-cell-depleted T cells, or PBMCs.

Here immunoSEQ multiplex PCR was the method, and the copy in TCRdb shows in-frame clones only, minus some. The sample carries approximately 300,000 clones, more than 90% recorded once. This study enrolled people aged roughly 18 to 89 from approximately 24 US geographic areas. Two negative PCRs, clearance, or symptom resolution were required of recovered Cohort 3 donors. Germline V gene sequence: CDR1 LNHDA, CDR2 SQIVND (reference sequence). Trimming took 6 bases from V and 9 from J, leaving 21 bases between them. The CDR3 runs 15 residues. Source material: PBMCs or T cells enriched from blood (not recorded which). The genes are TRBV19 and TRBJ2-1; D gene ambiguous. The source is a woman younger than 45 who had recovered from COVID-19. The CDR3 sequence is CASSMTWSTHGEQFF. The CDR3 DNA is TGTGCCAGTAGCATGACGTGGAGTACCCACGGTGAGCAGTTCTTC.